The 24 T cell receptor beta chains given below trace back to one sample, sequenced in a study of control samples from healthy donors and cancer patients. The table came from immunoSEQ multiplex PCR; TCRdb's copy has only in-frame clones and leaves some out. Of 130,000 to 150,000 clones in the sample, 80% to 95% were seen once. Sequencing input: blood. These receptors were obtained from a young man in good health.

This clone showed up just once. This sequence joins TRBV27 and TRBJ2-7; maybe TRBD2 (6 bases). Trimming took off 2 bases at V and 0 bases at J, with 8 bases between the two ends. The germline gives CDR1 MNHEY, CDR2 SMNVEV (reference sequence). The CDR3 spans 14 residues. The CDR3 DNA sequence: TGTGCCAGCAGTTTAGGGACTGGCTCCTACGAGCAGTACTTC. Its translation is CASSLGTGSYEQYF.

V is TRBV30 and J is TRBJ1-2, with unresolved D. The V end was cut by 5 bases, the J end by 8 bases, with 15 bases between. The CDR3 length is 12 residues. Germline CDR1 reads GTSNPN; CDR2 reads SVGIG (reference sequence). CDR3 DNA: TGTGCCTGGGGACGGGCCGAGGTGGGCTACACCTTC. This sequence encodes CAWGRAEVGYTF.

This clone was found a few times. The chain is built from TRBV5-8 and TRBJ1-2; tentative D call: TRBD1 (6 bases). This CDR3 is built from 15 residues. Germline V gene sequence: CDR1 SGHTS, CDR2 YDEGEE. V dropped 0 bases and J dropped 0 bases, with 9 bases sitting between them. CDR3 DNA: TGTGCCAGCAGCTTGGGGTCAGGGGCTAACTATGGCTACACCTTC. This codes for CASSLGSGANYGYTF.

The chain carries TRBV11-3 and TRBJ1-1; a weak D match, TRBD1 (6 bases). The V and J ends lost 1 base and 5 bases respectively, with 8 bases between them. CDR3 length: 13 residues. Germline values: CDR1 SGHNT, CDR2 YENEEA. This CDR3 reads CASSLGRGTEAFF. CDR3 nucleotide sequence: TGTGCCAGCAGCTTAGGCAGGGGTACTGAAGCTTTCTTT. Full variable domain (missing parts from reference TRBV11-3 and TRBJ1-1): EAGVVQSPRYKIIEKKQPVAFWCNPISGHNTLYWYLQNLGQGPELLIRYENEEAVDDSQLPKDRFSAERLKGVDSTLKIQPAELGDSAVYLCASSLGRGTEAFFGQGTRLTVV.

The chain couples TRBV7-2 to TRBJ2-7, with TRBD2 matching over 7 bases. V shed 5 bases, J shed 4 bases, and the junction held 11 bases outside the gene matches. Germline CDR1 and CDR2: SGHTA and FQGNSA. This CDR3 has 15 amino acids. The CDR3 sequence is CASSRGRTGGYEQYF. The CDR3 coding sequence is TGTGCCAGCAGCAGGGGACGGACGGGGGGTTACGAGCAGTACTTC.

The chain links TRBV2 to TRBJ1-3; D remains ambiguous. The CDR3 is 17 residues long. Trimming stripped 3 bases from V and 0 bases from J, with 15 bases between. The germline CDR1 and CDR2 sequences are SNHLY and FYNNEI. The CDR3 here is CASSDTSAGPSGNTIYF. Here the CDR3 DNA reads TGTGCCAGCAGTGATACATCCGCAGGTCCCTCTGGAAACACCATATATTTT.

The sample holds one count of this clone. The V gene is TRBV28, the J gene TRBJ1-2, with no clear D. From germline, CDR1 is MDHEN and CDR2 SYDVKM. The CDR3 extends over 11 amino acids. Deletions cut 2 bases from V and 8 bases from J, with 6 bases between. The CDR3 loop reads CASSLEWGYTF. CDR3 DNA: TGTGCCAGCAGTTTAGAGTGGGGCTACACCTTC.

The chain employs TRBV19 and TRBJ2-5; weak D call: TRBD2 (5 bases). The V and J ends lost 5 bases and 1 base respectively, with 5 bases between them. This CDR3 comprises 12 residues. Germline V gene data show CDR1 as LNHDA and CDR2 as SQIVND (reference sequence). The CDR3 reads CASSRGQETQYF. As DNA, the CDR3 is TGTGCCAGTAGTCGGGGCCAAGAGACCCAGTACTTC.

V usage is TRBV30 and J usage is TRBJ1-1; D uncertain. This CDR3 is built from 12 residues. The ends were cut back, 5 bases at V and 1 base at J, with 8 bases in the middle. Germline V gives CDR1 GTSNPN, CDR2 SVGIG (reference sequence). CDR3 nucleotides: TGTGCCTGGGTCAGTGGGAACACTGAAGCTTTCTTT. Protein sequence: CAWVSGNTEAFF.

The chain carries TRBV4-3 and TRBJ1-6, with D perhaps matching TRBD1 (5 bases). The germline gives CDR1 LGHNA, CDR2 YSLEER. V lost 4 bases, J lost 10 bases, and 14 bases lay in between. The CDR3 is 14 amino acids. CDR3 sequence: CASSPAGGGSPLHF. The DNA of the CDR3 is TGCGCCAGCAGCCCTGCTGGGGGGGGATCACCCCTCCACTTT.

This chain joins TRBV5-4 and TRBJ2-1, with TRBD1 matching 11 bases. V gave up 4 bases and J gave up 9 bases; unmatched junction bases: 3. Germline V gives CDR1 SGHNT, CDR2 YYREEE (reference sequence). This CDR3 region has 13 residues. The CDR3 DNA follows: TGTGCCAGCAGCCGAGGGACAGGGGGTGAGCAGTTCTTC. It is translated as CASSRGTGGEQFF.

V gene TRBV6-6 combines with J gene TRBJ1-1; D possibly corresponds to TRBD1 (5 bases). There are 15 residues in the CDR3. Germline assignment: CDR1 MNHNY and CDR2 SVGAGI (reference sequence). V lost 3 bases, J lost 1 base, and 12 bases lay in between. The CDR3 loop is CASSYMGDQNTEAFF. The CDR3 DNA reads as TGTGCCAGCAGTTATATGGGGGATCAGAACACTGAAGCTTTCTTT.

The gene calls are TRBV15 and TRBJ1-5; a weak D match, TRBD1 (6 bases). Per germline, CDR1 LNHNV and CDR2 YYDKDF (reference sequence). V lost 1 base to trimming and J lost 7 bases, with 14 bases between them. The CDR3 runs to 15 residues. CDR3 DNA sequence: TGTGCCACCAGCAGAGGGGACATCGATGCGCAGCCCCAGCATTTT. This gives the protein CATSRGDIDAQPQHF.

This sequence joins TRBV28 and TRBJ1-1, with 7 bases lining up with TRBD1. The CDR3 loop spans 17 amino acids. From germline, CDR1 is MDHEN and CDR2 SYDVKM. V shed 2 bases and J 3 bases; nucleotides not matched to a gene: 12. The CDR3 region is CASSLRITGQSYTEAFF. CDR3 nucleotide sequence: TGTGCCAGCAGTTTAAGAATCACGGGACAGTCTTACACTGAAGCTTTCTTT.

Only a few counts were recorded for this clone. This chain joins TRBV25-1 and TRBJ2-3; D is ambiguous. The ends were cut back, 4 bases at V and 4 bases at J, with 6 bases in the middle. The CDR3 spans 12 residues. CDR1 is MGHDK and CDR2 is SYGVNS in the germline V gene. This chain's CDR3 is CASSAPSDTQYF. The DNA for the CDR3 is TGTGCCAGCAGTGCCCCGTCAGATACGCAGTATTTT. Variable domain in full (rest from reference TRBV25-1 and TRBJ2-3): EADIYQTPRYLVIGTGKKITLECSQTMGHDKMYWYQQDPGMELHLIHYSYGVNSTEKGDLSSESTVSRIRTEHFPLTLESARPSHTSQYLCASSAPSDTQYFGPGTRLTVL.

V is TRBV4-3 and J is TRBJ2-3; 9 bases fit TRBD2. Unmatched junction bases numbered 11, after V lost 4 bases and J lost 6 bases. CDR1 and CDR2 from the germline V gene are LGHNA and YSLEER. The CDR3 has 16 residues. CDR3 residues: CASSRSPAGGADTQYF. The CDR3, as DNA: TGCGCCAGCAGCCGTTCACCGGCGGGAGGGGCTGATACGCAGTATTTT.

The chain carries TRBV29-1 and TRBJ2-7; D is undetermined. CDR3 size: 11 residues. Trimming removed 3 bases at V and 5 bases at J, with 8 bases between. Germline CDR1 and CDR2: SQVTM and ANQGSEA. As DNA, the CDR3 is TGCAGCGTTGACCTTGGCAACGAGCAGTACTTC. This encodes CSVDLGNEQYF.

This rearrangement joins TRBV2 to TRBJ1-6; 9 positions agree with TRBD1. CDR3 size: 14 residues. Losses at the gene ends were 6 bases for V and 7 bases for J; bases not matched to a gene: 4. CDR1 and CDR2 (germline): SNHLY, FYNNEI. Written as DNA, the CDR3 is TGTGCCAGCAGGGGACAGGGAGGGAATTCACCCCTCCACTTT. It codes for CASRGQGGNSPLHF.

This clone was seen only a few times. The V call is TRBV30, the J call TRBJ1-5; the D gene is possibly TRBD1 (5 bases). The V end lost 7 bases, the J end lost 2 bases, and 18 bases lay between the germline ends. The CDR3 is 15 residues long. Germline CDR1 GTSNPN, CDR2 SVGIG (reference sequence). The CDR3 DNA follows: TGTGCCTTAGACCGGGGCGGTGGGGGCAATCAGCCCCAGCATTTT. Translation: CALDRGGGGNQPQHF.

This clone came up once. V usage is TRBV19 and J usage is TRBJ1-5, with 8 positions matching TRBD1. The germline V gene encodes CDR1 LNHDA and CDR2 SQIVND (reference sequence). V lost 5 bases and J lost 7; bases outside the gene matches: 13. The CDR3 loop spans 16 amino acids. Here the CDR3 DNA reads TGTGCCAGTAGTGCCCTAACAGGGGGGGAAGAACAGCCCCAGCATTTT. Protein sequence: CASSALTGGEEQPQHF.

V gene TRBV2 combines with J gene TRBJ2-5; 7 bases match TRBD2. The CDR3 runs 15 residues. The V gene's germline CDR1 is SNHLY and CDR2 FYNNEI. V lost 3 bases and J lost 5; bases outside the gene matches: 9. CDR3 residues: CASSDRDYPRETQYF. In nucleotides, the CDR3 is TGTGCCAGCAGTGACCGGGACTACCCCAGGGAGACCCAGTACTTC.

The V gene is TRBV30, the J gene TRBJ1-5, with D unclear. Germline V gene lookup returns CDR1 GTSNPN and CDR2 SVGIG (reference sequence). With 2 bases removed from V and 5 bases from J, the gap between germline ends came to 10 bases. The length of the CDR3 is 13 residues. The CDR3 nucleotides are TGTGCCTGGAGTACTGGGGAACATCAGCCCCAGCATTTT. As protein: CAWSTGEHQPQHF.

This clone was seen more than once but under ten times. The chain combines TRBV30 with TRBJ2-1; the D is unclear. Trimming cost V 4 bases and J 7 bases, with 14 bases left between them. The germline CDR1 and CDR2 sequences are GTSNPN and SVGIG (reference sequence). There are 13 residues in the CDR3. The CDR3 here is CAWTKSRRNEQFF. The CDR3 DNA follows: TGTGCCTGGACGAAATCCCGTCGGAATGAGCAGTTCTTC.

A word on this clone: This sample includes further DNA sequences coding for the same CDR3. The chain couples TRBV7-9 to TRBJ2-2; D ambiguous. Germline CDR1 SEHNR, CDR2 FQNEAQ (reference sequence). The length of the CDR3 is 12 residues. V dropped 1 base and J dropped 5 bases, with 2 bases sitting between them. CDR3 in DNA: TGTGCCAGCAGCTTAGGGACCGGGGAGCTGTTTTTT. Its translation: CASSLGTGELFF. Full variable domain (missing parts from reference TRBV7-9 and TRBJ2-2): DTGVSQNPRHKITKRGQNVTFRCDPISEHNRLYWYRQTLGQGPEFLTYFQNEAQLEKSRLLSDRFSAERPKGSFSTLEIQRTEQGDSAMYLCASSLGTGELFFGEGSRLTVL.